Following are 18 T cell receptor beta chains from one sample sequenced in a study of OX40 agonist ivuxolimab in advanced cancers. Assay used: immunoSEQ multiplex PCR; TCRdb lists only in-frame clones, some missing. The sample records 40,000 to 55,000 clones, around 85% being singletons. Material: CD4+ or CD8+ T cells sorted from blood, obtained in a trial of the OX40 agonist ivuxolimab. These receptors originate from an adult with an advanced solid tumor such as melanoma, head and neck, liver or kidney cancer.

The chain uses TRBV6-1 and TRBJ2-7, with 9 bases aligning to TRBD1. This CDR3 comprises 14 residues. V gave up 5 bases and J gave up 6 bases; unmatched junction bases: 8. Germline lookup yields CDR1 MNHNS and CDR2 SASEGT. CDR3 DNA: TGTGCCAGCAGTCCGGGACAGGGCATAGGCGAGCAGTACTTC. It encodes CASSPGQGIGEQYF.

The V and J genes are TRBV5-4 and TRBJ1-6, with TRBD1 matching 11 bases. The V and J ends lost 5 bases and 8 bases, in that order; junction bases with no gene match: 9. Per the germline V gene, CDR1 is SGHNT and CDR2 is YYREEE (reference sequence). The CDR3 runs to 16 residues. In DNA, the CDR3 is TGTGCCAGCAGGGGACAGGGGGTAACTTCGGATTCACCCCTCCACTTT. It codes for CASRGQGVTSDSPLHF. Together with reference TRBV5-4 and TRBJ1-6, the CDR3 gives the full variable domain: ETGVTQSPTHLIKTRGQQVTLRCSSQSGHNTVSWYQQALGQGPQFIFQYYREEENGRGNFPPRFSGLQFPNYSSELNVNALELDDSALYLCASRGQGVTSDSPLHFGNGTRLTVT.

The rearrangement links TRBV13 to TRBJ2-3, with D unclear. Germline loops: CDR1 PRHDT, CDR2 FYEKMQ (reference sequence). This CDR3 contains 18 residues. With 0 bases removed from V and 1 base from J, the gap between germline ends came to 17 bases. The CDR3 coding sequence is TGTGCCAGCAGCTTAGGGTCGGTTTCTGTACCCGGCACAGATACGCAGTATTTT. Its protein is CASSLGSVSVPGTDTQYF.

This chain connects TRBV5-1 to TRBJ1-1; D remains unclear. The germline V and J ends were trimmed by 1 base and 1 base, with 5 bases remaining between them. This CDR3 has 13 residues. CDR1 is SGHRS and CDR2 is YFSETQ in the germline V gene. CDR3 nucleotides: TGCGCCAGCAGCTTGAGTCAGAACACTGAAGCTTTCTTT. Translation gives CASSLSQNTEAFF. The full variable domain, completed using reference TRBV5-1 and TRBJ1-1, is KAGVTQTPRYLIKTRGQQVTLSCSPISGHRSVSWYQQTPGQGLQFLFEYFSETQRNKGNFPGRFSGRQFSNSRSEMNVSTLELGDSALYLCASSLSQNTEAFFGQGTRLTVV.

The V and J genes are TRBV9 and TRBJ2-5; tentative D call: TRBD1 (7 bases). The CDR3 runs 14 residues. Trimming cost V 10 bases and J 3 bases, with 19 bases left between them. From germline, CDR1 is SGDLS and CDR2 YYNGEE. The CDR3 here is CASTPGQREETQYF. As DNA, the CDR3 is TGTGCCTCAACCCCGGGACAGCGGGAAGAGACCCAGTACTTC.

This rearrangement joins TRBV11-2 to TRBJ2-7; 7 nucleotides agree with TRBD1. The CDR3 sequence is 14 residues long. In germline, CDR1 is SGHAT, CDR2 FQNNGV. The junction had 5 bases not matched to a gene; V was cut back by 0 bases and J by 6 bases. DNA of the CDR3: TGTGCCAGCAGCTTAGATAGGGGGCAGGGCGAGCAGTACTTC. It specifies CASSLDRGQGEQYF. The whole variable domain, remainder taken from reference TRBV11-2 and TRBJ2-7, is EAGVAQSPRYKIIEKRQSVAFWCNPISGHATLYWYQQILGQGPKLLIQFQNNGVVDDSQLPKDRFSAERLKGVDSTLKIQPAKLEDSAVYLCASSLDRGQGEQYFGPGTRLTVT.

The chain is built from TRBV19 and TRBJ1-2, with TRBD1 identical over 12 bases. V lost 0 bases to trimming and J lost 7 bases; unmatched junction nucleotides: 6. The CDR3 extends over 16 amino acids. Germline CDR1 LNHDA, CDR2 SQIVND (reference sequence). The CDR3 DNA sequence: TGTGCCAGTAGTATAGAATGGGGACAGGGGGCTGGTGGCTACACCTTC. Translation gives CASSIEWGQGAGGYTF.

CDR3 region: CASSHAGQGNTEAFF. The CDR3 nucleotides are TGTGCCAGCTCACACGCTGGACAGGGGAACACTGAAGCTTTCTTT. This chain links TRBV18 with TRBJ1-1, with 8 bases identical to TRBD1. The CDR3 consists of 15 residues. The germline CDR1 and CDR2 sequences are KGHSH and LQKENI. Trimming at V came to 4 bases and at J to 1 base, leaving 5 bases not matched to a gene.

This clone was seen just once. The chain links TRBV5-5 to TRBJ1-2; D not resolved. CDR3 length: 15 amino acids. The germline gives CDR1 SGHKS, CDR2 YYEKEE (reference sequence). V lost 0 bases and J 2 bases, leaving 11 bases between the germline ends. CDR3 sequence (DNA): TGTGCCAGCAGCTTGGGAGGCGGAGAGAACTATGGCTACACCTTC. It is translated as CASSLGGGENYGYTF.

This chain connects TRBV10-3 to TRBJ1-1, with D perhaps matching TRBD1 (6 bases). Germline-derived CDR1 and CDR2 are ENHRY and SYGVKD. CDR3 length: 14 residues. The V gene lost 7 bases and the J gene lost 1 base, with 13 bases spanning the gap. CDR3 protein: CAINPGGRNTEAFF. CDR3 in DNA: TGTGCCATCAATCCGGGGGGGCGGAACACTGAAGCTTTCTTT.

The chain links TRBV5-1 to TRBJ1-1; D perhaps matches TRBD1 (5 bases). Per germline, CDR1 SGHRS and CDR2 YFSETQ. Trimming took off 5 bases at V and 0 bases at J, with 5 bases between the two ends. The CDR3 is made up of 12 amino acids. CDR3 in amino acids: CASRGVNTEAFF. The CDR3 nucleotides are TGCGCCAGCAGGGGGGTGAACACTGAAGCTTTCTTT.

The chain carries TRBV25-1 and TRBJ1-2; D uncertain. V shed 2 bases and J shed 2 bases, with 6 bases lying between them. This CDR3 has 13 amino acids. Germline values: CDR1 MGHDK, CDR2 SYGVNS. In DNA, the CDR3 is TGTGCCAGCAGTGAAGGTTACAACTATGGCTACACCTTC. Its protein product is CASSEGYNYGYTF.

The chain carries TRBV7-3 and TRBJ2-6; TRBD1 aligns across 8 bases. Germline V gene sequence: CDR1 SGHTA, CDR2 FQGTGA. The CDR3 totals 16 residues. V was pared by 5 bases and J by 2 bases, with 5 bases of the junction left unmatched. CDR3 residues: CASSDSGGAGANVLTF. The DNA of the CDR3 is TGTGCCAGCAGCGATTCAGGGGGCGCTGGGGCCAACGTCCTGACTTTC.

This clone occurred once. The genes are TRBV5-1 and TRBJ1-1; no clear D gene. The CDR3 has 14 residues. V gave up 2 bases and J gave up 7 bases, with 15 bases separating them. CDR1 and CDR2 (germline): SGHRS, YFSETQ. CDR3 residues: CASSLGSVTVEAFF. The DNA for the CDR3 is TGCGCCAGCAGCTTAGGGTCTGTGACCGTTGAAGCTTTCTTT.

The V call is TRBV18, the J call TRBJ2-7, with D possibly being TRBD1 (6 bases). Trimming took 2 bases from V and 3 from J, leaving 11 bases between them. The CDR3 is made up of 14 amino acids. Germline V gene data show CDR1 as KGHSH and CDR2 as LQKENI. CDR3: CASSPDRSNYEQYF. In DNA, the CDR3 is TGTGCCAGCTCACCAGACAGGTCCAACTACGAGCAGTACTTC.

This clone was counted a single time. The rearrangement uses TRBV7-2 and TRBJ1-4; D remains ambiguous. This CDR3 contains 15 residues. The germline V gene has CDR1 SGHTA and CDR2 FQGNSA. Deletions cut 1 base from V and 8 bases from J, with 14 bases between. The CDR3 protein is CASSLEGPRREKLFF. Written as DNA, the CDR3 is TGTGCCAGCAGCTTAGAGGGCCCCAGGCGGGAAAAACTGTTTTTT.

CDR3 nucleotide sequence: TGTGCCAGCAGCCTGAGGGACAGATATAATTCACCCCTCCACTTT. Its translation is CASSLRDRYNSPLHF. V and J are TRBV5-6 and TRBJ1-6; TRBD1 agrees at 7 bases. V was pared by 4 bases and J by 4 bases, with 5 bases of the junction left unmatched. CDR1 SGHDT and CDR2 YYEEEE come from the germline V gene. This CDR3 has 15 residues.

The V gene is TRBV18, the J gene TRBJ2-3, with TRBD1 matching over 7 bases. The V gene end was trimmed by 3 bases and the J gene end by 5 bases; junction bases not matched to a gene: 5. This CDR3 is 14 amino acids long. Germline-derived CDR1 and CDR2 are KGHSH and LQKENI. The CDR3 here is CASSPRDSLDTQYF. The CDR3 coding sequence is TGTGCCAGCTCACCCCGGGACAGCTTAGATACGCAGTATTTT.